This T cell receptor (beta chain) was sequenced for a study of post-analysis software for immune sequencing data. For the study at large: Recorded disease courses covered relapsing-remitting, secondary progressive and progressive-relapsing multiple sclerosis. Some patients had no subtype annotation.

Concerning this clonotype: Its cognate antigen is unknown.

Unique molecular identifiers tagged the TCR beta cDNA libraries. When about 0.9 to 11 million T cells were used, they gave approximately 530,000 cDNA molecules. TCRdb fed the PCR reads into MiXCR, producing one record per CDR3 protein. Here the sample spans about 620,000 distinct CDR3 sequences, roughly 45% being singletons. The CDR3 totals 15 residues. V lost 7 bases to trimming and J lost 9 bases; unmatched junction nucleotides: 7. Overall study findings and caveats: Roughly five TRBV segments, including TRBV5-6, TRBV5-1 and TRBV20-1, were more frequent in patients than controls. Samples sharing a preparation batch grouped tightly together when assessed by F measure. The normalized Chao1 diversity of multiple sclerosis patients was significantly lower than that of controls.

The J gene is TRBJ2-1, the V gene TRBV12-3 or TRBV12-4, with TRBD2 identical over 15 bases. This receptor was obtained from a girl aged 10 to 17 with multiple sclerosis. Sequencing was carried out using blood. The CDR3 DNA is TGTGCCAGCACGGAGGGGACTAGCGGGGGGCTTGAGCAGTTCTTC. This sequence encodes CASTEGTSGGLEQFF.